A single TCR beta chain is shown here with its context. Its antigen remains unidentified. PCR amplification relied on 60 Vbeta primers (plus 13 Jbeta primers). The protocol was immunoSEQ multiplex PCR, while the TCRdb copy is restricted to in-frame clones and leaves out a portion. The table shows hundreds of thousands of clones, with 80% to 90% occurring only once. The source of the sample is a study of cytomegalovirus exposure and HLA in healthy donors. General observations from the study: A likely sequencing artifact accounted for one observed cluster of highly shared sequence variants. Among TCR beta chains, those listed as cytomegalovirus-associated numbered more than 150.

In germline, CDR1 is KGHSH, CDR2 LQKENI. V lost 4 bases and J 2 bases, leaving 21 bases between the germline ends. The CDR3 length is 17 residues. Sequenced sample: PBMCs. The receptor's source is a woman under 30 in good health and CMV-seronegative. This rearrangement joins TRBV18 to TRBJ2-7, with D possibly matching TRBD1 (5 bases). The CDR3 loop is CASSQGVSGFPTYEQYF. CDR3 sequence (DNA): TGTGCCAGCTCACAAGGGGTGTCAGGGTTCCCCACCTACGAGCAGTACTTC. The full variable domain, its missing parts supplied by reference TRBV18 and TRBJ2-7, is NAGVMQNPRHLVRRRGQEARLRCSPMKGHSHVYWYRQLPEEGLKFMVYLQKENIIDESGMPKERFSAEFPKEGPSILRIQQVVRGDSAAYFCASSQGVSGFPTYEQYFGPGTRLTVT.